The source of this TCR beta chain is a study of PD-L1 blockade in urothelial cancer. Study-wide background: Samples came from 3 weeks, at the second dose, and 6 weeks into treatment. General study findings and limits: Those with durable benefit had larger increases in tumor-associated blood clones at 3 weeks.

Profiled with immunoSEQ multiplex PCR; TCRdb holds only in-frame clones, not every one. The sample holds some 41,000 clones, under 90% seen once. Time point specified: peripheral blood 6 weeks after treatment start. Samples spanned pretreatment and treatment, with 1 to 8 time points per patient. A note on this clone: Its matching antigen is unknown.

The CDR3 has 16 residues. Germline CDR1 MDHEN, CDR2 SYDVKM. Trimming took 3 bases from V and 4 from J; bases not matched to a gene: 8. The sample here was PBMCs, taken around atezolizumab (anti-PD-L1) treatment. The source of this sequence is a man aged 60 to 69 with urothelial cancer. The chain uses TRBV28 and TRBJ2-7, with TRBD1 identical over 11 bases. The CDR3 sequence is CASSFAGTGGRYEQYF. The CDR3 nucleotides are TGTGCCAGCAGTTTTGCCGGGACAGGGGGGAGGTACGAGCAGTACTTC.